This T cell receptor beta chain was sequenced in a study of blood T cells in healthy people across ages. Total RNA was isolated from each sample in quantities of at least 6 micrograms. PCR was performed a second time for about 7 to 11 cycles using a sample-barcoded 5' primer and a J-beta primer mix. TCRdb reanalysed the 5' RACE reads using MiXCR and keeps one entry per CDR3 protein. The top ten hold 8.7% of the sample, which has roughly 560,000 distinct CDR3 sequences, 20% to 30% seen once. The sample also formed part of further work on T cells of mothers and their children. That study reports: Donation came from a few healthy Caucasian mothers together with their six children. When the second PCR was run, its M1S primer added sample barcodes and 2-4 random nucleotides. Mothers gave over 10 million TCR beta CDR3 reads each, and children some 3 million each.

Sequencing was done on a sample of blood. The source of this sequence is a boy aged 10-17 years in good health.

The CDR3 bases are TGTGCCAGCAGACAGATTACCGGGACAGGGGTTAATCAGCCCCAGCATTTT. This sequence encodes CASRQITGTGVNQPQHF. The V call is TRBV4-2, the J call TRBJ1-5; 10 bases line up with TRBD1. With 6 bases clipped from V and 4 bases from J, the junction kept 12 bases outside the gene matches. The CDR3 sequence is 17 residues long. Germline-derived CDR1 and CDR2 are LGHNA and YNFKEQ.